Following are 27 T cell receptor beta chains from one sample sequenced in a study of siplizumab effects on memory and regulatory T cells. The assay was immunoSEQ multiplex PCR, and TCRdb's table has in-frame clones only and misses some. Counted here are around 95,000 clones, 91% occurring once; the ten biggest clones make up about 0.15%. Sequenced sample: CD4+ T cells sorted from blood. These receptors came from a human donor in good health.

V usage is TRBV2 and J usage is TRBJ1-5; 7 bases are shared with TRBD1. There are 14 residues in the CDR3. The V segment lost 8 bases and the J segment 11 bases; nucleotides outside the gene matches: 15. Germline V gene data show CDR1 as SNHLY and CDR2 as FYNNEI. CDR3 nucleotide sequence: TGTGCCAGCGTTGCGGGGGCCCAGGGGGGATCCCAGCATTTT. Its translation: CASVAGAQGGSQHF.

CDR3 nucleotide sequence: TGCGCCAGCAGCCCGAGGGCAGGGACCGGGGCCAACGTCCTGACTTTC. Translating it yields CASSPRAGTGANVLTF. This chain uses TRBV5-1 with TRBJ2-6; either TRBD1 or TRBD2 may fit D (5 bases each). The germline V and J ends were trimmed by 4 bases and 4 bases, with 15 bases remaining between them. The CDR3 is 16 amino acids. The germline V gene has CDR1 SGHRS and CDR2 YFSETQ.

The chain employs TRBV5-6 and TRBJ1-2, with D perhaps matching TRBD1 (5 bases). V lost 0 bases to trimming and J lost 3 bases, with 9 bases between them. Germline-derived CDR1 and CDR2 are SGHDT and YYEEEE. This CDR3 is built from 14 residues. The CDR3 coding sequence is TGTGCCAGCAGCTTGGGAGGGACTTACTATGGCTACACCTTC. This gives the protein CASSLGGTYYGYTF.

The DNA for the CDR3 is TGCAGCGTTGATGGCGGGGGACAGGGAGGCTCCTACGAGCAGTACTTC. Translated, it gives CSVDGGGQGGSYEQYF. The rearrangement joins TRBV29-1 to TRBJ2-7; 9 bases align to TRBD1. The CDR3 runs to 16 residues. Trimming at V came to 3 bases and at J to 0 bases, leaving 9 bases not matched to a gene. Germline values: CDR1 SQVTM, CDR2 ANQGSEA.

The chain uses TRBV7-9 and TRBJ1-6, with a weak D call TRBD1 (6 bases). Germline-derived CDR1 and CDR2 are SEHNR and FQNEAQ (reference sequence). Trimming pared 5 bases from V and 6 bases from J, leaving 17 bases between. This CDR3 has 16 residues. The CDR3 region is CASSLTGGVSNSPLHF. DNA of the CDR3: TGTGCCAGCAGCCTGACAGGCGGTGTTTCTAATTCACCCCTCCACTTT.

Only one count was recorded for this clone. The genes are TRBV7-7 and TRBJ2-2; 14 bases match TRBD2. Per germline, CDR1 SSHAT and CDR2 FNYEAQ (reference sequence). With V trimmed by 6 bases and J by 5 bases, 2 bases remained unmatched. There are 15 residues in the CDR3. CDR3 residues: CASRRTSGGTGELFF. CDR3 bases: TGTGCCAGCAGACGGACTAGCGGGGGGACCGGGGAGCTGTTTTTT.

This sequence joins TRBV2 and TRBJ2-7, with D tentatively TRBD1 (5 bases). The germline V gene has CDR1 SNHLY and CDR2 FYNNEI. V was pared by 6 bases and J by 6 bases, with 12 bases between. This CDR3 spans 12 amino acids. The CDR3 bases are TGTGCCAGCAGAGACGACAGCTCCGAGCAGTACTTC. Its protein is CASRDDSSEQYF.

This chain links TRBV2 with TRBJ2-7; D is perhaps TRBD1 (6 bases). The CDR3 is 14 amino acids. Germline CDR1 SNHLY, CDR2 FYNNEI. V was pared by 7 bases and J by 0 bases, with 13 bases between. CDR3 sequence: CASIRGRGSYEQYF. In DNA form, the CDR3 reads TGTGCCAGCATCAGGGGCAGGGGCTCCTACGAGCAGTACTTC.

CDR3 DNA: TGTGCCAGCAGCGTAGGTTCGGCGACGGTCTCCTACGAGCAGTACTTC. Residues: CASSVGSATVSYEQYF. This sequence joins TRBV9 and TRBJ2-7; no reliable D call. Germline V CDR1 and CDR2: SGDLS, YYNGEE. This CDR3 spans 16 amino acids. Deletions cut 0 bases from V and 0 bases from J, with 13 bases between.

The genes are TRBV5-1 and TRBJ2-6; D is unclear. V lost 0 bases and J lost 0, with 16 bases in between. CDR1 is SGHRS, CDR2 YFSETQ, per germline. CDR3 size: 19 residues. The CDR3 loop reads CASSLAISYGISGANVLTF. The CDR3 DNA reads TGCGCCAGCAGCTTGGCGATTTCGTACGGAATCTCTGGGGCCAACGTCCTGACTTTC.

The chain recombines TRBV12-5 with TRBJ1-2, with D unresolved. The CDR3 totals 12 residues. The germline gives CDR1 LGHNT, CDR2 FRNRAP. V lost 2 bases and J lost 6, with 7 bases in between. CDR3 bases: TGTGCTAGTGGTTTGATCAGTAATGGCTACACCTTC. It is translated as CASGLISNGYTF.

In this sample, this clone turned up a few times. The chain links TRBV14 to TRBJ2-3, with D tentatively TRBD1 or TRBD2 (6 bases each). Germline V gives CDR1 SGHDN, CDR2 FVKESK. Trimming removed 0 bases from V and 4 bases from J, with 14 bases in between. This CDR3 is 16 amino acids long. The CDR3 protein is CASSQDRGGKADTQYF. The CDR3 nucleotides read TGTGCCAGCAGCCAAGACCGAGGGGGGAAGGCAGATACGCAGTATTTT.

This chain uses TRBV5-6 with TRBJ2-3; 11 bases are a match to TRBD2. The CDR3 covers 16 residues. V shed 0 bases and J 2 bases; nucleotides not matched to a gene: 2. Per the germline V gene, CDR1 is SGHDT and CDR2 is YYEEEE. The CDR3 reads CASSLAGLAATDTQYF. The DNA for the CDR3 is TGTGCCAGCAGCTTGGCGGGACTAGCGGCCACAGATACGCAGTATTTT.

This chain joins TRBV10-3 and TRBJ2-1; D is undetermined. The CDR3 contains 15 residues. Germline CDR1 and CDR2: ENHRY and SYGVKD. Trimming cost V 2 bases and J 7 bases, with 15 bases left between them. The CDR3 DNA sequence: TGTGCCATCAGTGAGACCGGGCCCTCCATGAATGAGCAGTTCTTC. Protein: CAISETGPSMNEQFF.

This sequence joins TRBV6-5 and TRBJ2-5, with D possibly matching TRBD1 (5 bases). The CDR3 contains 15 residues. V gave up 2 bases and J gave up 7 bases, with 17 bases separating them. In germline, CDR1 is MNHEY, CDR2 SVGAGI. CDR3 sequence: CASSYLSSGKGTQYF. DNA for the CDR3: TGTGCCAGCAGTTACCTCTCATCAGGGAAGGGGACCCAGTACTTC.

The rearrangement links TRBV11-2 to TRBJ2-1; either TRBD1 or TRBD2 may fit D (5 bases each). V was trimmed by 5 bases and J by 2 bases, leaving 16 bases between them. The CDR3 runs 16 residues. Germline CDR1 SGHAT, CDR2 FQNNGV. In DNA, the CDR3 is TGTGCCAGCAGCCAAACCCGGGACCCAGCCTACAATGAGCAGTTCTTC. Translated, it gives CASSQTRDPAYNEQFF.

The chain is built from TRBV28 and TRBJ2-2, with TRBD1 matching 10 bases. The trim removed 4 bases at V and 5 bases at J, leaving 7 bases unmatched. CDR1 is MDHEN and CDR2 is SYDVKM in the germline V gene. The CDR3 contains 16 residues. Here the CDR3 reads CASSSPGQGRTGELFF. The CDR3 region has the DNA TGTGCCAGCAGTTCCCCGGGACAGGGGAGGACCGGGGAGCTGTTTTTT. Combining the CDR3 with reference TRBV28 and TRBJ2-2 gives the whole variable domain DVKVTQSSRYLVKRTGEKVFLECVQDMDHENMFWYRQDPGLGLRLIYFSYDVKMKEKGDIPEGYSVSREKKERFSLILESASTNQTSMYLCASSSPGQGRTGELFFGEGSRLTVL.

V is TRBV2 and J is TRBJ1-2; 7 positions match TRBD1. The CDR3 is 15 residues long. Germline CDR1 SNHLY, CDR2 FYNNEI. V dropped 0 bases and J dropped 5; count of bases not matched to a gene: 6. The CDR3 DNA reads TGTGCCAGCAGTGAAGCGTTATCAGGGGGGTATGGCTACACCTTC. Translated, it gives CASSEALSGGYGYTF.

The CDR3 sequence is CASSGGIEQYF. In DNA, the CDR3 is TGTGCCAGCAGTGGGGGTATCGAGCAGTACTTC. The chain is built from TRBV2 and TRBJ2-7; no clear D. The CDR3 loop spans 11 amino acids. Germline V gene lookup returns CDR1 SNHLY and CDR2 FYNNEI. Trimming took off 4 bases at V and 6 bases at J, with 7 bases between the two ends.

This rearrangement joins TRBV6-5 to TRBJ2-7; perhaps TRBD1 as D (6 bases). Trimming removed 4 bases from V and 5 bases from J, with 18 bases in between. Germline loops: CDR1 MNHEY, CDR2 SVGAGI. The CDR3 covers 15 residues. This CDR3 is CASSSTGSKKNEQYF. The CDR3 DNA is TGTGCCAGCAGTTCTACAGGGAGCAAGAAAAACGAGCAGTACTTC.

V usage is TRBV7-3 and J usage is TRBJ2-7; D could derive from TRBD1 or TRBD2 (5 bases each). Trimming left V 2 bases short and J 6 bases short, with 8 bases between. Germline CDR1 and CDR2: SGHTA and FQGTGA. There are 12 residues in the CDR3. CDR3 protein: CASSLRGAEQYF. The CDR3 bases are TGTGCCAGCAGCTTACGAGGGGCCGAGCAGTACTTC.

A single count supports this clone. This rearrangement joins TRBV9 to TRBJ2-3, with 8 bases lining up with TRBD2. The V segment lost 0 bases and the J segment 1 base; nucleotides outside the gene matches: 1. CDR3 length: 15 amino acids. Germline V gene lookup returns CDR1 SGDLS and CDR2 YYNGEE. The CDR3 protein is CASSVGAGGTDTQYF. CDR3 in DNA: TGTGCCAGCAGCGTAGGAGCGGGGGGCACAGATACGCAGTATTTT.

The J gene is TRBJ2-3, the V gene TRBV10-3; maybe TRBD1 (6 bases). Trimming cost V 10 bases and J 0 bases, with 11 bases left between them. Germline V gives CDR1 ENHRY, CDR2 SYGVKD. CDR3 length: 13 residues. The CDR3 DNA reads TGTGCCACACAGGGCTTCAGCACAGATACGCAGTATTTT. It encodes CATQGFSTDTQYF.

This chain's CDR3 is CSVGGQGGGPNTEAFF. The CDR3 DNA reads as TGCAGCGTTGGGGGACAGGGGGGAGGACCGAACACTGAAGCTTTCTTT. This chain connects TRBV29-1 to TRBJ1-1; 11 positions match TRBD1. CDR3 length: 16 amino acids. CDR1 is SQVTM and CDR2 is ANQGSEA in the germline V gene. The V gene end was trimmed by 4 bases and the J gene end by 1 base; junction bases not matched to a gene: 8. Looking up the rest from reference TRBV29-1 and TRBJ1-1 gives the full variable domain: SAVISQKPSRDICQRGTSLTIQCQVDSQVTMMFWYRQQPGQSLTLIATANQGSEATYESGFVIDKFPISRPNLTFSTLTVSNMSPEDSSIYLCSVGGQGGGPNTEAFFGQGTRLTVV.

The chain joins TRBV4-1 to TRBJ1-1; D is uncertain. V dropped 0 bases and J dropped 4 bases, with 12 bases sitting between them. The germline gives CDR1 MGHRA, CDR2 YSYEKL. This CDR3 region has 15 residues. Here the CDR3 reads CASSQDPTVGTEAFF. The CDR3 DNA sequence: TGCGCCAGCAGCCAAGACCCGACTGTAGGCACTGAAGCTTTCTTT.

V gene TRBV29-1 combines with J gene TRBJ1-1; D remains ambiguous. The CDR3 totals 13 residues. The germline V gene has CDR1 SQVTM and CDR2 ANQGSEA. Trimming pared 5 bases from V and 0 bases from J, leaving 10 bases between. CDR3 sequence (DNA): TGCAGCGTTCATGGGCGGATGAACACTGAAGCTTTCTTT. Its protein is CSVHGRMNTEAFF.

This rearrangement joins TRBV27 to TRBJ1-3, with D perhaps matching TRBD1 (5 bases). Germline V gene sequence: CDR1 MNHEY, CDR2 SMNVEV (reference sequence). CDR3 size: 15 residues. Trimming pared 5 bases from V and 4 bases from J, leaving 15 bases between. The CDR3 sequence is CASSLLSGPGNTIYF. CDR3 nucleotide sequence: TGTGCCAGCAGTCTACTCTCGGGGCCGGGAAACACCATATATTTT.